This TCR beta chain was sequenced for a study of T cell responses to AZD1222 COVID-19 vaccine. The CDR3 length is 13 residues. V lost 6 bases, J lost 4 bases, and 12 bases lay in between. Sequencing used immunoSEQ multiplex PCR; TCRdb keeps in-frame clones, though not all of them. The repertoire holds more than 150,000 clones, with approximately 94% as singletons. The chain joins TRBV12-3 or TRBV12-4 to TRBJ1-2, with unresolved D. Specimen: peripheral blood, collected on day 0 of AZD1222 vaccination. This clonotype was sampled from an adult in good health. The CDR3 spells CASRVRASYGYTF. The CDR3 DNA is TGTGCCAGCAGGGTCCGGGCAAGCTATGGCTACACCTTC.